The 24 T cell receptor beta chains below come from one sample, sequenced in a study of TIL therapy for anti-PD-1-resistant metastatic lung cancer. Time point defined: pre-treatment sample, taken before nivolumab and TIL therapy. The immunoSEQ assay was v3. The method was immunoSEQ multiplex PCR; TCRdb's version includes in-frame clones alone and lacks a portion of them. The sample gives 50,000 to 65,000 clones, around 69% of which show up once; over 6.5% is in the top ten. The sample here was blood, taken at baseline. The receptor source for this set is a person between 25 and 80 years old with non-small cell lung cancer.

The chain is built from TRBV2 and TRBJ1-1; 9 nucleotides agree with TRBD1. V trimming: 7 bases; J trimming: 1 base; junction bases outside the gene matches: 7. Germline CDR1 SNHLY, CDR2 FYNNEI. The CDR3 totals 15 residues. DNA of the CDR3: TGTGCCAGCACGGACAGGGGTTTGTGGAACACTGAAGCTTTCTTT. It is translated as CASTDRGLWNTEAFF.

CDR3 DNA: TGTGCCAGCAGTGCCCGGGATAATCAGCCCCAGCATTTT. Its translation: CASSARDNQPQHF. The chain recombines TRBV6-1 with TRBJ1-5; D uncertain. Trimming removed 4 bases at V and 4 bases at J, with 8 bases between. The CDR3 consists of 13 residues. Germline CDR1 and CDR2: MNHNS and SASEGT.

In its sample, this clone was seen a few times. The chain links TRBV10-3 to TRBJ1-2; possibly TRBD1 for D (5 bases). Germline lookup yields CDR1 ENHRY and CDR2 SYGVKD. Trimming removed 4 bases from V and 7 bases from J, with 16 bases in between. CDR3 size: 14 residues. This chain's CDR3 is CAISGRAGFAGYTF. CDR3 in DNA: TGTGCCATCAGTGGCCGAGCAGGGTTTGCTGGCTACACCTTC.

The gene calls are TRBV9 and TRBJ1-6; TRBD1 might be the D (6 bases). This CDR3 is built from 14 residues. From germline, CDR1 is SGDLS and CDR2 YYNGEE. V was shortened by 6 bases and J by 10 bases, with 17 bases between the two germline ends. The CDR3: CASTDTQGWSPLHF. The CDR3 DNA reads TGTGCCAGCACCGATACACAGGGTTGGTCACCCCTCCACTTT.

The chain is built from TRBV7-9 and TRBJ2-1; weak D call: TRBD2 (5 bases). CDR3 length equals 16 residues. The V gene's germline CDR1 is SEHNR and CDR2 FQNEAQ (reference sequence). Trimming removed 0 bases at V and 3 bases at J, with 12 bases between. CDR3 in amino acids: CASSLAHSEGYNEQFF. DNA of the CDR3: TGTGCCAGCAGCTTAGCGCATAGCGAAGGCTACAATGAGCAGTTCTTC.

The chain recombines TRBV11-2 with TRBJ2-1; 8 nucleotides match TRBD2. After removal of 0 bases from V and 7 bases from J, the junction contained 5 bases not matched to a gene. In germline, CDR1 is SGHAT, CDR2 FQNNGV. This CDR3 has 15 residues. In DNA form, the CDR3 reads TGTGCCAGCAGCTTAGATCCGGGGGGGCTGAATGAGCAGTTCTTC. This sequence encodes CASSLDPGGLNEQFF.

The V gene is TRBV11-2, the J gene TRBJ2-2; the match to TRBD2 covers 8 bases. This CDR3 region has 15 residues. The germline gives CDR1 SGHAT, CDR2 FQNNGV. V lost 1 base and J lost 6; bases outside the gene matches: 4. The CDR3 here is CASSLAGGTPGELFF. In nucleotides, the CDR3 is TGTGCCAGCAGCTTAGCGGGAGGGACACCCGGGGAGCTGTTTTTT.

The rearrangement joins TRBV5-6 to TRBJ1-2, with D maybe TRBD1 (5 bases). The CDR3 runs to 13 residues. Trimming pared 0 bases from V and 7 bases from J, leaving 10 bases between. Germline-derived CDR1 and CDR2 are SGHDT and YYEEEE. The CDR3 here is CASSLGGAGGYTF. CDR3 DNA sequence: TGTGCCAGCAGCTTGGGAGGGGCAGGTGGCTACACCTTC.

The chain has TRBV7-6 and TRBJ2-7; no clear D gene. The V end was cut by 1 base, the J end by 5 bases, with 9 bases between. Looked up from germline, CDR1 is SGHVS and CDR2 is FNYEAQ. The CDR3 covers 13 residues. The CDR3 nucleotides are TGTGCCAGCAGCTTAGAAGCTAGGAACGAGCAGTACTTC. It is translated as CASSLEARNEQYF.

This chain uses TRBV11-3 with TRBJ2-1; 12 bases map to TRBD2. After removal of 5 bases from V and 3 bases from J, the junction contained 8 bases not matched to a gene. Germline values: CDR1 SGHNT, CDR2 YENEEA. The CDR3 consists of 17 residues. The CDR3 loop reads CASSPKRLAGVYNEQFF. CDR3 coding DNA: TGTGCCAGCAGCCCCAAGAGACTAGCGGGGGTCTACAATGAGCAGTTCTTC.

Only one count was recorded for this clone. The chain has TRBV29-1 and TRBJ2-7; possible D gene TRBD2, 5 bases. The germline CDR1 and CDR2 sequences are SQVTM and ANQGSEA. This CDR3 contains 13 residues. V gave up 5 bases and J gave up 4 bases, with 15 bases separating them. The CDR3 region has the DNA TGCAGCGTTCGTCAGAGGGAGTTTTACGAGCAGTACTTC. Translated, it gives CSVRQREFYEQYF.

The V gene is TRBV6-5, the J gene TRBJ2-7; a weak D match, TRBD2 (5 bases). The V gene lost 2 bases and the J gene lost 1 base, with 12 bases spanning the gap. From germline, CDR1 is MNHEY and CDR2 SVGAGI. This CDR3 has 15 amino acids. The CDR3 reads CASSYAGYSSYEQYF. The CDR3 coding sequence is TGTGCCAGCAGTTACGCGGGCTATAGTTCCTACGAGCAGTACTTC.

This chain joins TRBV5-1 and TRBJ1-1; no reliable D call. The CDR3 sequence is 15 residues long. Germline values: CDR1 SGHRS, CDR2 YFSETQ. V was pared by 4 bases and J by 0 bases, with 13 bases between. The CDR3 coding sequence is TGCGCCAGCAGCCTATGGTCCTCTTTGAACACTGAAGCTTTCTTT. Translating it yields CASSLWSSLNTEAFF.

The V and J genes are TRBV6-6 and TRBJ2-7; TRBD1 is a possible D gene (6 bases). Looked up from germline, CDR1 is MNHNY and CDR2 is SVGAGI (reference sequence). The ends were cut back, 10 bases at V and 7 bases at J, with 14 bases in the middle. The CDR3 sequence is 11 residues long. CDR3 nucleotide sequence: TGTGCCACTAGTCGTAGGGGGGAGCAGTACTTC. Amino acids: CATSRRGEQYF.

This clone has just a few counts. V is TRBV6-1 and J is TRBJ2-2; tentative D call: TRBD2 (5 bases). This CDR3 has 14 amino acids. V was shortened by 4 bases and J by 3 bases, with 9 bases between the two germline ends. Germline V gene data show CDR1 as MNHNS and CDR2 as SASEGT. The CDR3 DNA reads as TGTGCCAGCAGTGGAGGGCCAGACACCGGGGAGCTGTTTTTT. It yields the protein CASSGGPDTGELFF.

The CDR3 nucleotides read TGTGCCAGCAGCAAAGAAGGCCCCCTGAACACCGGGGAGCTGTTTTTT. This encodes CASSKEGPLNTGELFF. The V call is TRBV21-1, the J call TRBJ2-2. TRBV21-1 is described as a pseudogene. CDR3 length equals 16 residues.

There are a few counts of this clone. For the CDR3, the DNA is TGTGCCAGCAGCACGGACAGGGAATACGAGCAGTACTTC. The encoded protein is CASSTDREYEQYF. The chain couples TRBV7-2 to TRBJ2-7, with 8 nucleotides matching TRBD1. With 5 bases clipped from V and 4 bases from J, the junction kept 4 bases outside the gene matches. From germline, CDR1 is SGHTA and CDR2 FQGNSA. The CDR3 is made up of 13 amino acids. Looking up the rest from reference TRBV7-2 and TRBJ2-7 gives the full variable domain: GAGVSQSPSNKVTEKGKDVELRCDPISGHTALYWYRQSLGQGLEFLIYFQGNSAPDKSGLPSDRFSAERTGGSVSTLTIQRTQQEDSAVYLCASSTDREYEQYFGPGTRLTVT.

The rearrangement links TRBV5-8 to TRBJ2-7, with no clear D. Deletions cut 2 bases from V and 0 bases from J, with 9 bases between. The CDR3 totals 14 residues. Germline lookup yields CDR1 SGHTS and CDR2 YDEGEE. The CDR3 reads CASSLGPNSYEQYF. The DNA for the CDR3 is TGTGCCAGCAGCTTAGGGCCAAACTCCTACGAGCAGTACTTC. Combining the CDR3 with reference TRBV5-8 and TRBJ2-7 gives the whole variable domain EAGVTQSPTHLIKTRGQQATLRCSPISGHTSVYWYQQALGLGLQFLLWYDEGEERNRGNFPPRFSGRQFPNYSSELNVNALELEDSALYLCASSLGPNSYEQYFGPGTRLTVT.

This clone was recorded at least ten times. The chain recombines TRBV29-1 with TRBJ2-7; 10 bases are a match to TRBD1. V gave up 0 bases and J gave up 6 bases; unmatched junction bases: 8. The germline gives CDR1 SQVTM, CDR2 ANQGSEA. The CDR3 consists of 15 residues. CDR3 coding DNA: TGCAGCGTTGAAGATCGGGGGACAGGGGTTCCCGAGCAGTACTTC. The encoded protein is CSVEDRGTGVPEQYF.

The chain couples TRBV5-1 to TRBJ2-3; D may be TRBD1 or TRBD2 (5 bases each). V was trimmed by 4 bases and J by 4 bases, leaving 13 bases between them. The CDR3 contains 14 residues. Germline lookup yields CDR1 SGHRS and CDR2 YFSETQ. In nucleotides, the CDR3 is TGCGCCAGCAGCACTGGGGCGGGCTCAGATACGCAGTATTTT. Its translation is CASSTGAGSDTQYF.

The chain couples TRBV19 to TRBJ2-5, with D perhaps TRBD2 (6 bases). The CDR3 contains 13 residues. Germline V lookup: CDR1 LNHDA, CDR2 SQIVND (reference sequence). V lost 8 bases and J lost 4, with 14 bases in between. The CDR3 bases are TGTGCCAGTCGGGGGACCGATAGAGAGACCCAGTACTTC. This translates into CASRGTDRETQYF. Looking up the rest from reference TRBV19 and TRBJ2-5 gives the full variable domain: DGGITQSPKYLFRKEGQNVTLSCEQNLNHDAMYWYRQDPGQGLRLIYYSQIVNDFQKGDIAEGYSVSREKKESFPLTVTSAQKNPTAFYLCASRGTDRETQYFGPGTRLLVL.

The rearrangement links TRBV6-5 to TRBJ1-6; the match to TRBD1 covers 7 bases. The CDR3 spans 14 residues. Per germline, CDR1 MNHEY and CDR2 SVGAGI. V lost 2 bases and J lost 11; bases outside the gene matches: 6. In DNA, the CDR3 is TGTGCCAGCAGTTACACCGGACAGGTCCCACCCCTCCACTTT. Its protein is CASSYTGQVPPLHF.

This clone was picked up a small number of times. The rearrangement joins TRBV5-1 to TRBJ2-3; D is ambiguous. The CDR3 is 13 amino acids. Germline CDR1 reads SGHRS; CDR2 reads YFSETQ. V shed 2 bases and J shed 7 bases, with 11 bases lying between them. CDR3 protein: CASSFVGYHTQYF. The CDR3, as DNA: TGCGCCAGCAGCTTTGTTGGGTATCATACGCAGTATTTT.

V and J are TRBV7-3 and TRBJ2-2; D not certain. V was shortened by 3 bases and J by 1 base, with 6 bases between the two germline ends. Germline loops: CDR1 SGHTA, CDR2 FQGTGA. The CDR3 is made up of 14 amino acids. The CDR3 nucleotides are TGTGCCAGCAGCTTGATGGTGAACACCGGGGAGCTGTTTTTT. This gives the protein CASSLMVNTGELFF.